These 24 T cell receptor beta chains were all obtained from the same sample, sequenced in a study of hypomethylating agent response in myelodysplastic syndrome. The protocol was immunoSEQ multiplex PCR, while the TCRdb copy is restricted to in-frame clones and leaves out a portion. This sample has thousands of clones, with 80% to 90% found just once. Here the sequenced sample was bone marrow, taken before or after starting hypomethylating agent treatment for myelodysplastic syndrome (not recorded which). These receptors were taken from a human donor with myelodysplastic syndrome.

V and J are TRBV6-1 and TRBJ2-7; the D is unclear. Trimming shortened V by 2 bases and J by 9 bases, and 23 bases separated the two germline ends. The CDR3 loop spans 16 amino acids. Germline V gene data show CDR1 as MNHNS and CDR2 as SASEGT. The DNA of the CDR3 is TGTGCCAGCAGTGAACCCGCCCTGGCAGCGACTGTAGTGCAGTACTTC. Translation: CASSEPALAATVVQYF.

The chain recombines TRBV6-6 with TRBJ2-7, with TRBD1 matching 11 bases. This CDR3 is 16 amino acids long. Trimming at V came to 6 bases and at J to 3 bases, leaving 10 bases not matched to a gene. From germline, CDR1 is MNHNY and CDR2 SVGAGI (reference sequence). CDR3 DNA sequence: TGTGCCAGCAGCCCTATGGGACAGGGGGTTAGCTACGAGCAGTACTTC. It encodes CASSPMGQGVSYEQYF.

The CDR3: CASSQGTGDEKLFF. In nucleotides, the CDR3 is TGTGCCAGCAGCCAGGGGACAGGGGATGAAAAACTGTTTTTT. The rearrangement uses TRBV7-9 and TRBJ1-4; 10 bases line up with TRBD1. The CDR3 spans 14 residues. In germline, CDR1 is SEHNR, CDR2 FQNEAQ (reference sequence). The V and J ends lost 5 bases and 6 bases, in that order; junction bases with no gene match: 3.

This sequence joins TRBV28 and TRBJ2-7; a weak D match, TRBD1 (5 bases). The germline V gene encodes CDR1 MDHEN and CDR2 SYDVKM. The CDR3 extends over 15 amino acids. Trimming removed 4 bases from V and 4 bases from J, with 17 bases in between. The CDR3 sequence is CASSSAPETAYEQYF. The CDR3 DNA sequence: TGTGCCAGCAGTTCCGCACCCGAGACAGCATACGAGCAGTACTTC.

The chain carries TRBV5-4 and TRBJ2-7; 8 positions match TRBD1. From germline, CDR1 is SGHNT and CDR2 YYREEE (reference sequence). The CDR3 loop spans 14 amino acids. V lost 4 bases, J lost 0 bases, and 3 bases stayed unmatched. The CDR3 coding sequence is TGTGCCAGCAGCCTGGGACAGGTCTCCTACGAGCAGTACTTC. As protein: CASSLGQVSYEQYF. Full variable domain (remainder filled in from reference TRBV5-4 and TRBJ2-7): ETGVTQSPTHLIKTRGQQVTLRCSSQSGHNTVSWYQQALGQGPQFIFQYYREEENGRGNFPPRFSGLQFPNYSSELNVNALELDDSALYLCASSLGQVSYEQYFGPGTRLTVT.

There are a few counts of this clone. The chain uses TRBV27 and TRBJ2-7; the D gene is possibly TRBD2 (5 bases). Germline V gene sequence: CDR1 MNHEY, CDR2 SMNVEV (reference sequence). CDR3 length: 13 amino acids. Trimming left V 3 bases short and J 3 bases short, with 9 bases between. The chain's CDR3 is CASSLVGSYEQYF. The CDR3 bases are TGTGCCAGCAGTTTGGTGGGGAGCTACGAGCAGTACTTC.

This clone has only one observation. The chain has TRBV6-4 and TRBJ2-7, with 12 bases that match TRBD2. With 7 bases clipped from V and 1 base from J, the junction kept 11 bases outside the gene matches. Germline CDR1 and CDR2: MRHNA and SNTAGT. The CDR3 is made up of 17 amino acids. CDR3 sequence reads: CASTPAVLAGGSYEQYF. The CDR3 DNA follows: TGTGCCAGCACCCCGGCGGTACTAGCGGGAGGTTCCTACGAGCAGTACTTC.

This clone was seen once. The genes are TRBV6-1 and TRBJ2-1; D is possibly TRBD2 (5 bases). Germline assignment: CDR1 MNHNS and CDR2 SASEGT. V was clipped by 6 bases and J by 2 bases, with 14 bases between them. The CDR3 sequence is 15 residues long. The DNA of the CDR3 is TGTGCCAGCAGGCCGCCGGCGGGTCCCTACAATGAGCAGTTCTTC. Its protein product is CASRPPAGPYNEQFF.

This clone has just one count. The CDR3 coding sequence is TGCGCCAGCAGCTTGTCTAGCGGAACTTACAATGAGCAGTTCTTC. This sequence encodes CASSLSSGTYNEQFF. The chain combines TRBV5-1 with TRBJ2-1, with 7 bases matching TRBD2. V lost 1 base to trimming and J lost 4 bases; unmatched junction nucleotides: 5. The CDR3 is 15 amino acids. Germline assignment: CDR1 SGHRS and CDR2 YFSETQ.

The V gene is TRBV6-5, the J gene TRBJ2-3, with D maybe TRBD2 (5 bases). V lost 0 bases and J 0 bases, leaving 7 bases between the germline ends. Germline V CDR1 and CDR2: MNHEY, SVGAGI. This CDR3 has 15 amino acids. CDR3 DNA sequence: TGTGCCAGCAGTTACTCACGGGGAAGCACAGATACGCAGTATTTT. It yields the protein CASSYSRGSTDTQYF.

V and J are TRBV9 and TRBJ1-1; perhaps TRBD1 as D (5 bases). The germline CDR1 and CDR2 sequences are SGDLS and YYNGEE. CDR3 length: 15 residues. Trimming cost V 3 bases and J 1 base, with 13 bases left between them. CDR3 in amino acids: CASSAGPQANTEAFF. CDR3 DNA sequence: TGTGCCAGCAGCGCGGGACCCCAGGCGAACACTGAAGCTTTCTTT.

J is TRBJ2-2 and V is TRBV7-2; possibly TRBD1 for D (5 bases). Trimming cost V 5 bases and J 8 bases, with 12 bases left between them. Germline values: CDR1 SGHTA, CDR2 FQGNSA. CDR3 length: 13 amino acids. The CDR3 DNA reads TGTGCCAGCAGCCGCGAGAGGACAGGGGAGCTGTTTTTT. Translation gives CASSRERTGELFF.

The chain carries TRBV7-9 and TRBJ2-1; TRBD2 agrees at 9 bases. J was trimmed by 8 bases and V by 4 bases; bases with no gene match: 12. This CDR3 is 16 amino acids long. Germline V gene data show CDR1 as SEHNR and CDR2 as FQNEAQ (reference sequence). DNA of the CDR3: TGTGCCAGCAGCTCTGGGCTGCGGGGGGGCATCGATGAGCAGTTCTTC. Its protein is CASSSGLRGGIDEQFF. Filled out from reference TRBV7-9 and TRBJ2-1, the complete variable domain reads DTGVSQNPRHKITKRGQNVTFRCDPISEHNRLYWYRQTLGQGPEFLTYFQNEAQLEKSRLLSDRFSAERPKGSFSTLEIQRTEQGDSAMYLCASSSGLRGGIDEQFFGPGTRLTVL.

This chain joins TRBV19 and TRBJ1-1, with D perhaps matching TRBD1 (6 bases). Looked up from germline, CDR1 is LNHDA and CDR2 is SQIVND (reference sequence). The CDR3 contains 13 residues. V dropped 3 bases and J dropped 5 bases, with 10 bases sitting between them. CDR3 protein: CASSIQGQTEAFF. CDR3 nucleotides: TGTGCCAGTAGTATCCAGGGACAAACTGAAGCTTTCTTT.

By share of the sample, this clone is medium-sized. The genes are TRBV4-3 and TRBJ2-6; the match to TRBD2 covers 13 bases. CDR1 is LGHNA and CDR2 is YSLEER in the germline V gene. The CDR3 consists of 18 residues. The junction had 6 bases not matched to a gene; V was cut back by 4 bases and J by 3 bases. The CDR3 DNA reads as TGCGCCAGCAGCCTTCGACTAGCGGGAGGTTATGGGGCCAACGTCCTGACTTTC. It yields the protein CASSLRLAGGYGANVLTF.

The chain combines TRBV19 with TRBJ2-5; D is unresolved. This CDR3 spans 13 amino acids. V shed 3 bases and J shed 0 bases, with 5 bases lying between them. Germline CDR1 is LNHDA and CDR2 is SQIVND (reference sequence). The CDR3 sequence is CASSIPDQETQYF. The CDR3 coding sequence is TGTGCCAGTAGTATTCCCGACCAAGAGACCCAGTACTTC.

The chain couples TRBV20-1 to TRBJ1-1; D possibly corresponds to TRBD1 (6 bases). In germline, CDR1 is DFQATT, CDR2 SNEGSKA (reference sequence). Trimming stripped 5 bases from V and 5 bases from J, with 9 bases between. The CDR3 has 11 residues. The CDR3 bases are TGCAGTGCTGGCAGGGGAACTGAAGCTTTCTTT. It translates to CSAGRGTEAFF.

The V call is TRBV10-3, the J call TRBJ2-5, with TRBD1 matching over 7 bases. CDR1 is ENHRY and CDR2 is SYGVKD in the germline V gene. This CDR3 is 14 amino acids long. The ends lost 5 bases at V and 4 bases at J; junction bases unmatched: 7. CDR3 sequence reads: CAISMGQIGETQYF. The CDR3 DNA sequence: TGTGCCATCAGTATGGGACAGATTGGAGAGACCCAGTACTTC.

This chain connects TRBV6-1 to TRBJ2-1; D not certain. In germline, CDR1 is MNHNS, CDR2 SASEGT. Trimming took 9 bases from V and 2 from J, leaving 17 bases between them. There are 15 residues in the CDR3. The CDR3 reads CASKPGDLAYNEQFF. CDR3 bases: TGTGCCAGTAAGCCAGGTGATCTCGCCTACAATGAGCAGTTCTTC.

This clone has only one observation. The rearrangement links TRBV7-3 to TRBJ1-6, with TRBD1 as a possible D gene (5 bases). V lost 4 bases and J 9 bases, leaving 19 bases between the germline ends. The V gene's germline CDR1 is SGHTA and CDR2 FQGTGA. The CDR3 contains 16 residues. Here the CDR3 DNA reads TGTGCCAGCAGCTCCTGGGGGGGACCTAAGGCTTCACCCCTCCACTTT. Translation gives CASSSWGGPKASPLHF.

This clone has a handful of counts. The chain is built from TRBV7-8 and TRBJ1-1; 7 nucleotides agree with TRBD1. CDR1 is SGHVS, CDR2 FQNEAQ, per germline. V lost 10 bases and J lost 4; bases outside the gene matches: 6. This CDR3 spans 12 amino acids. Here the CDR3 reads CATEGASTEAFF. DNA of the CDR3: TGTGCCACCGAGGGGGCAAGCACTGAAGCTTTCTTT.

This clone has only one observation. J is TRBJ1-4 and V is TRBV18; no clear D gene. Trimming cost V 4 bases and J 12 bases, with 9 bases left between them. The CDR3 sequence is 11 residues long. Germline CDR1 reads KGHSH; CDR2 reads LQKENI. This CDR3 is CASSLTGELFF. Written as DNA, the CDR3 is TGTGCCAGCTCACTGACGGGAGAACTGTTTTTT.

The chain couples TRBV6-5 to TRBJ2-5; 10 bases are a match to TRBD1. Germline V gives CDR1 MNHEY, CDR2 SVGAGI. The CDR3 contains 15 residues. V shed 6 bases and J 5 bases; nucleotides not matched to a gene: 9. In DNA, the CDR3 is TGTGCCAGCAGCTTCCGACAGGGGGCGGGGGAGACCCAGTACTTC. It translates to CASSFRQGAGETQYF.

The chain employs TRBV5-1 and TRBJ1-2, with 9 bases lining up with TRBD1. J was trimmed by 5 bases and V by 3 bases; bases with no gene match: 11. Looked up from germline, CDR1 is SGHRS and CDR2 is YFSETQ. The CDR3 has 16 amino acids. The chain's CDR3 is CASSSPAGTGRYGYTF. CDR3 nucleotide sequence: TGCGCCAGCAGCTCCCCCGCCGGGACAGGGAGGTATGGCTACACCTTC.